The text below deals with one T cell receptor beta chain. UMIs were added to TCR cDNA along with a universal primer site when it was made by 5'RACE template switching. TCRdb re-called the 5' RACE reads with MiXCR, one entry per CDR3 protein. Counted here are around 300,000 distinct CDR3 sequences, around 13% occurring once; the ten biggest clones make up roughly 0.5%. V was pared by 6 bases and J by 8 bases, with 14 bases between. Germline lookup yields CDR1 SQVTM and CDR2 ANQGSEA. The CDR3 covers 12 residues. This sample stems from a study of T cells after yellow fever vaccination. The sample here was CD4+ T cells sorted from PBMCs, taken 45 days after the yellow fever booster vaccination. This TCR came from a young man who received the YFV17D yellow fever vaccine. The V and J genes are TRBV29-1 and TRBJ2-1; possible D gene TRBD2, 5 bases. CDR3 nucleotide sequence: TGCAGCGTGAACCCCCGGGGTTATGAGCAGTTCTTC. Amino acids: CSVNPRGYEQFF.